The present T cell receptor beta chain was sequenced within a study of blood T cell repertoires in COVID-19. About the study: Spain, Italy and the United States supplied samples that represented acute and convalescent COVID-19. In each case, the material was cDNA or gDNA derived from T cells, B-cell-depleted T cells, or PBMCs.

Authors' methods: The authors estimated nucleated cell counts from reference gene primer amplification. The assay was immunoSEQ multiplex PCR, and TCRdb's table has in-frame clones only and misses some. V and J calls and clone size are copied from that table; D and trimming were computed from the DNA. The sample carries approximately 100,000 clones, less than 80% recorded once. The origin of this receptor is a man aged 70 or older with active or convalescent COVID-19. Source material: peripheral blood.

This CDR3 is CASSPSSRQILSLNTEAFF. CDR3 nucleotides: TGTGCCAGCTCACCTTCCTCCAGACAGATACTTTCTTTGAACACTGAAGCTTTCTTT. This rearrangement joins TRBV18 to TRBJ1-1, with D possibly matching TRBD1 (5 bases). V lost 3 bases to trimming and J lost 0 bases, with 23 bases between them. The germline gives CDR1 KGHSH, CDR2 LQKENI. This CDR3 is built from 19 residues. Variable domain in full (rest from reference TRBV18 and TRBJ1-1): NAGVMQNPRHLVRRRGQEARLRCSPMKGHSHVYWYRQLPEEGLKFMVYLQKENIIDESGMPKERFSAEFPKEGPSILRIQQVVRGDSAAYFCASSPSSRQILSLNTEAFFGQGTRLTVV.